The rows below give T cell receptor beta chains drawn from one sample of a study of shared T cell receptors in the human thymus. Profiling relied on immunoSEQ multiplex PCR, and the TCRdb table lists in-frame clones only, not all of them. The table lists about 540,000 clones, approximately 78% of them singletons. The same specimen was also included in a second study, on human thymus T cells.

Sequenced sample: thymocytes. These receptors were collected from a boy in the first two years of life with a congenital heart defect. Both conserved end residues are part of each CDR3. The D gene is left open where the match is weak. The size of a clone is reported for some rows only, either as once, few or many, or as a class for expanded clones.

clone_size j_call d_call v_call cdr3_nt cdr3_aa
NA TRBJ1-4 TRBD1 TRBV28 TGTGCCAGCCCAGCAGGGGGAACTAATGAAAAACTGTTTTTT CASPAGGTNEKLFF
few TRBJ2-7 NA TRBV28 TGTGCCAGCAGTTCAGGCGGAGGGTACGAGCAGTACTTC CASSSGGGYEQYF
NA TRBJ2-7 TRBD2 TRBV6-5 TGTGCCAGCAAGAGGCGGGAGAGGGACGAGCAGTACTTC CASKRRERDEQYF
once TRBJ2-7 NA TRBV5-4 TGTGCCAGCAGTTTTCTAGCTTCCGAGCAGTACTTC CASSFLASEQYF
NA TRBJ2-1 NA TRBV5-5 TGTGCCAGCAGCCCTGGACTATACCCCCTTTACAATGAGCAGTTCTTC CASSPGLYPLYNEQFF
few TRBJ2-2 NA TRBV7-2 TGTGCCAGCAGCTACCTCGGCGGGGGCCCAGCGAACACCGGGGAGCTGTTTTTT CASSYLGGGPANTGELFF
NA TRBJ1-5 NA TRBV18 TGTGCCAGCTCCCCACGAGTATTGGGGGCGTTTAATCAGCCCCAGCATTTT CASSPRVLGAFNQPQHF
NA TRBJ2-1 TRBD1 TRBV28 TGTGCCAGCAGAGTTTGGCCAGACCCGGGACAGGGGGCGGATGAGCAGTTCTTC CASRVWPDPGQGADEQFF
NA TRBJ2-1 NA TRBV29-1 TGCAGCGTTTCCAGGCCGGGGGCGGGAGTGGGAAATGAGCAGTTCTTC CSVSRPGAGVGNEQFF
NA TRBJ2-4 TRBD2 TRBV29-1 TGCAGCGTGAAAACTAGCGGGAGTACTCTTTCGGCCAAAAACATTCAGTACTTC CSVKTSGSTLSAKNIQYF
NA TRBJ1-1 TRBD1 TRBV4-1 TGCGCCAGCAGCCACTCTGACAGGGAGAGTACTGAAGCTTTCTTT CASSHSDRESTEAFF
once TRBJ2-7 NA TRBV5-1 TGCGCCAGCAGCCCGGTTCCTAGCTCCTACGAGCAGTACTTC CASSPVPSSYEQYF
few TRBJ2-1 NA TRBV6-5 TGTGCCAGCAGTTCCAATGAATTGGCAGGGAACAATGAGCAGTTCTTC CASSSNELAGNNEQFF
NA TRBJ1-2 NA TRBV29-1 TGCAGCGTTGAGGAGAAGGCCTATGGCTACACCTTC CSVEEKAYGYTF
NA TRBJ2-1 NA TRBV5-6 TGTGCCAGCAGCTCGATCGAGTACAATGAGCAGTTCTTC CASSSIEYNEQFF
NA TRBJ2-2 TRBD2 TRBV27 TGTGCCAGCAGTTTACCGCGCGGGAGACCGAACACCGGGGAGCTGTTTTTT CASSLPRGRPNTGELFF
NA TRBJ1-2 NA TRBV30 TGTGCCTGGAGTGTAGTTAGTAACTATGGCTACACCTTC CAWSVVSNYGYTF